A selection of T cell receptor beta chains follows, all from one sample in a study of post-analysis software for immune sequencing data. TCRdb analysed the PCR reads with MiXCR anew, one entry per CDR3 protein. The sample holds 400,000 to 500,000 distinct CDR3 sequences, 39% seen once. Material for sequencing was blood. Receptor source: a girl aged 2-10 years with multiple sclerosis. Each CDR3 is given with its conserved first and last residue. A D gene is named only where the DNA matches it firmly. Size is omitted from some rows. Given values are once, few, many or a class for expanded clones.

D gene: NA; V gene: TRBV7-2; clone size: NA; J gene: TRBJ2-5; CDR3 DNA: TGTGCCAGCAGCTTAGCAGGGGCAGGCTCTCACGAGCAGTACTTT; CDR3 protein: CASSLAGAGSHEQYF
D gene: TRBD1; V gene: TRBV7-2; clone size: NA; J gene: TRBJ1-5; CDR3 DNA: TGTGCCAGCAGCTTAGCGGTCAGGGGGTATAGCAATCAGCCCCAGCATTTT; CDR3 protein: CASSLAVRGYSNQPQHF
D gene: NA; V gene: TRBV5-1; clone size: NA; J gene: TRBJ1-1; CDR3 DNA: TGCGCCAGCAGCTTGGCCAGAGGGGGGGGAGACACTGAAGCTTTCTTT; CDR3 protein: CASSLARGGGDTEAFF
D gene: TRBD1; V gene: TRBV7-6; clone size: NA; J gene: TRBJ2-3; CDR3 DNA: TGTGCCAGCAGCTTCAACAGGGGGGCTAGCACAGATACGCAGTATTTT; CDR3 protein: CASSFNRGASTDTQYF
D gene: TRBD1; V gene: TRBV2; clone size: few; J gene: TRBJ2-2; CDR3 DNA: TGTGCCAGCAGTGGACAGGGGGCGCCCACCGGGGAGCTGTTTTTT; CDR3 protein: CASSGQGAPTGELFF
D gene: NA; V gene: TRBV7-3; clone size: NA; J gene: TRBJ2-3; CDR3 DNA: TGTGCCAGCAGCTTAACCTCCGGGACTCCCGGGACAGATACGCAGTATTTT; CDR3 protein: CASSLTSGTPGTDTQYF
D gene: TRBD1; V gene: TRBV9; clone size: NA; J gene: TRBJ1-2; CDR3 DNA: TGTGCCAGCAGCTTTCGGACCGGGACAGGGCCCTTTCGACTTGGAAATAGCTATGGCTACACCTTC; CDR3 protein: CASSFRTGTGPFRLGNSYGYTF
D gene: NA; V gene: TRBV28; clone size: once; J gene: TRBJ2-2; CDR3 DNA: TGTGCCAGCAGCCCGGGACTGCCGAACACCGGGGAGCTGTTTTTT; CDR3 protein: CASSPGLPNTGELFF
D gene: NA; V gene: TRBV28; clone size: few; J gene: TRBJ2-5; CDR3 DNA: TGTGCCAGCGCGAACGGGGACGGAATGGCAGAGACCCAGTACTTC; CDR3 protein: CASANGDGMAETQYF
D gene: TRBD2; V gene: TRBV29-1; clone size: few; J gene: TRBJ2-7; CDR3 DNA: TGCAGCGTTCTCGGGGGGGACCAAGGCTACGAGCAGTACTTC; CDR3 protein: CSVLGGDQGYEQYF
D gene: TRBD1; V gene: TRBV27; clone size: NA; J gene: TRBJ2-5; CDR3 DNA: TGTGCCAGCAGTTTAGGAACAGGGGGAGAGACCCAGTACTTC; CDR3 protein: CASSLGTGGETQYF
D gene: NA; V gene: TRBV7-6; clone size: NA; J gene: TRBJ2-1; CDR3 DNA: TGTGCCAGCAGCTTAGTCGGACAATTCTCCTACAATGAGCGGTTCTTC; CDR3 protein: CASSLVGQFSYNERFF
D gene: NA; V gene: TRBV28; clone size: few; J gene: TRBJ2-6; CDR3 DNA: TGTGCCTGCAGGGGTTTACATGTCTGGGCCAACGTCCTGACTTTC; CDR3 protein: CACRGLHVWANVLTF
D gene: NA; V gene: TRBV12-3/TRBV12-4; clone size: NA; J gene: TRBJ2-3; CDR3 DNA: TGTGCCAGCAGTGCCCTTAGACTAGAAAGCACAGATACGCAGTATTTT; CDR3 protein: CASSALRLESTDTQYF
D gene: NA; V gene: TRBV7-2; clone size: few; J gene: TRBJ2-1; CDR3 DNA: TGTGCCAGCAGCTTATCTCGGAGGGATGAGCAGTTCTTC; CDR3 protein: CASSLSRRDEQFF
D gene: TRBD1; V gene: TRBV12-3/TRBV12-4; clone size: few; J gene: TRBJ1-4; CDR3 DNA: TGTGCCATCCGGCGACAGGGTGAAAAACTGTTTTTT; CDR3 protein: CAIRRQGEKLFF
D gene: TRBD2; V gene: TRBV10-2; clone size: NA; J gene: TRBJ2-5; CDR3 DNA: TGCGCCAGCAGTGAGTCGAGCGGGGGTCCACAGTACTTC; CDR3 protein: CASSESSGGPQYF
D gene: NA; V gene: TRBV7-2; clone size: NA; J gene: TRBJ2-6; CDR3 DNA: TGTGCCAGCAGCTTAGTAGTCTCTGGGGCCAACGTCCTGACTTTC; CDR3 protein: CASSLVVSGANVLTF
D gene: TRBD1; V gene: TRBV5-1; clone size: NA; J gene: TRBJ1-2; CDR3 DNA: TGCGCCAGCAGGGAGACAACAGGGGGCCGCGGCTACACCTTC; CDR3 protein: CASRETTGGRGYTF
D gene: NA; V gene: TRBV20-1; clone size: NA; J gene: TRBJ2-1; CDR3 DNA: TGCAGTGCTAGAGAGCGGACTGGCTACAATGAGCAGTTCTTC; CDR3 protein: CSARERTGYNEQFF
D gene: NA; V gene: TRBV27; clone size: NA; J gene: TRBJ2-5; CDR3 DNA: TGTGCCAGCAGTCAATATGCGGGATCAGGGGGGATTCGAGAGACCCAGTACTTC; CDR3 protein: CASSQYAGSGGIRETQYF
D gene: TRBD2; V gene: TRBV6-5; clone size: few; J gene: TRBJ2-1; CDR3 DNA: TGTGCCAGCAGTTACTCATCGGGACTAGCGGGAGTGGGCAATGAGCAGTTCTTC; CDR3 protein: CASSYSSGLAGVGNEQFF
D gene: TRBD2; V gene: TRBV7-3; clone size: NA; J gene: TRBJ2-1; CDR3 DNA: TGTGCCAGCAGCCGAGCGGGGGGGCCAAACAATGAGCAGTTCTTC; CDR3 protein: CASSRAGGPNNEQFF
D gene: NA; V gene: TRBV6-6; clone size: few; J gene: TRBJ2-7; CDR3 DNA: TGTGCCAGCAGTAGGGGAAGTGGTCTGAGCTCCTACGAGCAGTACTTC; CDR3 protein: CASSRGSGLSSYEQYF
D gene: TRBD1; V gene: TRBV7-9; clone size: NA; J gene: TRBJ2-7; CDR3 DNA: TGTGCCAGCAGCATTCCTGACAGGGGGGGGTACGAGCAGTACTTC; CDR3 protein: CASSIPDRGGYEQYF
D gene: NA; V gene: TRBV12-3/TRBV12-4; clone size: NA; J gene: TRBJ1-6; CDR3 DNA: TGTGCCAGCAGTTTAAGGCCTGTGAATTCACCCCTCCACTTT; CDR3 protein: CASSLRPVNSPLHF
D gene: TRBD2; V gene: TRBV29-1; clone size: few; J gene: TRBJ2-1; CDR3 DNA: TGCAGCGTCGACAGGACTAGCGGGAGTTTAAGTGAGCAGTTCTTC; CDR3 protein: CSVDRTSGSLSEQFF
D gene: NA; V gene: TRBV6-2/TRBV6-3; clone size: NA; J gene: TRBJ2-7; CDR3 DNA: TGTGCCAGCAGTTACCGGGGGAACTCCTACAATGAGCAGTACTTC; CDR3 protein: CASSYRGNSYNEQYF
D gene: TRBD1; V gene: TRBV20-1; clone size: NA; J gene: TRBJ2-4; CDR3 DNA: TGCAGTGCTGGGACAGGGCTCCAAAACATTCAGTACTTC; CDR3 protein: CSAGTGLQNIQYF
D gene: TRBD2; V gene: TRBV6-5; clone size: NA; J gene: TRBJ2-1; CDR3 DNA: TGTGCCAGCAGACATCTAGCGGCACTGAGAGAATATGAGCAGTTCTTC; CDR3 protein: CASRHLAALREYEQFF
D gene: NA; V gene: TRBV28; clone size: few; J gene: TRBJ2-7; CDR3 DNA: TGTGCCAGCAGTTTAACGGGGGACTACGAGCAGTACTTC; CDR3 protein: CASSLTGDYEQYF
D gene: NA; V gene: TRBV7-3; clone size: many; J gene: TRBJ2-1; CDR3 DNA: TGTGCCAGCAGCCGGGGGGAGGGGGGGCTCTACAATGAGCAGTTCTTC; CDR3 protein: CASSRGEGGLYNEQFF
D gene: NA; V gene: TRBV12-3/TRBV12-4; clone size: few; J gene: TRBJ1-5; CDR3 DNA: TGTGCCAGTAATTCCGGGCCGCATAGCAATCAGCCCCAGCATTTT; CDR3 protein: CASNSGPHSNQPQHF
D gene: NA; V gene: TRBV29-1; clone size: NA; J gene: TRBJ1-4; CDR3 DNA: TGCAGCGCTAAAATGCCAGGGGCGGGAAGAGAAAAACTGTTTTTT; CDR3 protein: CSAKMPGAGREKLFF
D gene: NA; V gene: TRBV7-9; clone size: NA; J gene: TRBJ2-5; CDR3 DNA: TGTGCCAGCAGCTTAGAGATGGAGACCCAGTACTTC; CDR3 protein: CASSLEMETQYF
D gene: TRBD1; V gene: TRBV7-4; clone size: NA; J gene: TRBJ1-2; CDR3 DNA: TGTGCCAGCAGCTTAAGGGGGCACTATGGCTACACCTTC; CDR3 protein: CASSLRGHYGYTF
D gene: TRBD1; V gene: TRBV12-3/TRBV12-4; clone size: NA; J gene: TRBJ2-7; CDR3 DNA: TGTGCCAGCAGTTTTTCCGGGACAGCCTGGGCCGAGCAGTACTTC; CDR3 protein: CASSFSGTAWAEQYF
D gene: TRBD1; V gene: TRBV20-1; clone size: NA; J gene: TRBJ1-2; CDR3 DNA: TGCAGTGCTAGTAGCGGGACAGTCTATGGCTACACCTTC; CDR3 protein: CSASSGTVYGYTF
D gene: NA; V gene: TRBV5-1; clone size: NA; J gene: TRBJ2-5; CDR3 DNA: TGCGCCAGCAGCTTGGGGGGAGACCCTCAAGAGACCCAGTACTTC; CDR3 protein: CASSLGGDPQETQYF
D gene: TRBD2; V gene: TRBV14; clone size: NA; J gene: TRBJ2-1; CDR3 DNA: TGTGCCAGCAGCGAGATAACGGGACTAGCGGTAAGGCAGTTCTTC; CDR3 protein: CASSEITGLAVRQFF
D gene: TRBD2; V gene: TRBV29-1; clone size: NA; J gene: TRBJ2-5; CDR3 DNA: TGCAGCGTTGACCGGCCTAGCGGGGGGCGCGGTGAGCAGTACTTC; CDR3 protein: CSVDRPSGGRGEQYF
D gene: NA; V gene: TRBV20-1; clone size: NA; J gene: TRBJ2-1; CDR3 DNA: TGCAGTGCTAGACGGGCGTCCTACAATGAGCAGTTCTTC; CDR3 protein: CSARRASYNEQFF
D gene: TRBD2; V gene: TRBV2; clone size: NA; J gene: TRBJ2-7; CDR3 DNA: TGTGCCAGCACCCAAGGGGCTAGCGGGTTGGCATACGAGCAGTACTTC; CDR3 protein: CASTQGASGLAYEQYF
D gene: NA; V gene: TRBV7-9; clone size: NA; J gene: TRBJ2-1; CDR3 DNA: TGTGCCAGCAGCCCTTTAATTCAGGGGGGGATCTACAATGAGCAGTTCTTC; CDR3 protein: CASSPLIQGGIYNEQFF
D gene: TRBD1; V gene: TRBV20-1; clone size: few; J gene: TRBJ2-5; CDR3 DNA: TGCAGTACTACGCGGCAGGGGGCTTTTTGGGAGACCCAGTACTTC; CDR3 protein: CSTTRQGAFWETQYF
D gene: NA; V gene: TRBV4-3; clone size: few; J gene: TRBJ2-3; CDR3 DNA: TGCGCCAGCAGCCAAGATCCGGACGCAACAGATACGCAGTATTTT; CDR3 protein: CASSQDPDATDTQYF
D gene: NA; V gene: TRBV24-1; clone size: NA; J gene: TRBJ2-5; CDR3 DNA: TGTGCCACCAGTGATCGGGAGACCCAGTACTTC; CDR3 protein: CATSDRETQYF
D gene: TRBD2; V gene: TRBV7-3; clone size: NA; J gene: TRBJ2-1; CDR3 DNA: TGTGCCAGCAGCTTAATAGCGGGGATCTACAATGAGCAGTTCTTC; CDR3 protein: CASSLIAGIYNEQFF
D gene: NA; V gene: TRBV5-1; clone size: many; J gene: TRBJ2-5; CDR3 DNA: TGCGCCAGCAGCTTGGAATACCAAGAGACCCAGTACTTC; CDR3 protein: CASSLEYQETQYF
D gene: NA; V gene: TRBV6-4; clone size: few; J gene: TRBJ1-1; CDR3 DNA: TGTGCCAGCAGTGTGCAGGGAGGCAGCACTGAAGCTTTCTTT; CDR3 protein: CASSVQGGSTEAFF
D gene: NA; V gene: TRBV28; clone size: NA; J gene: TRBJ2-4; CDR3 DNA: TGTGCCAGCAGTCCGTCCCAGGTAGCCAAAAACATTCAGTACTTC; CDR3 protein: CASSPSQVAKNIQYF
D gene: NA; V gene: TRBV5-1; clone size: NA; J gene: TRBJ2-1; CDR3 DNA: TGCGCCAGCAGCTTCTCACAGGGCGATGAGCAGTTCTTC; CDR3 protein: CASSFSQGDEQFF
D gene: NA; V gene: TRBV28; clone size: NA; J gene: TRBJ2-4; CDR3 DNA: TGTGCCAGCAGGGTGGGACGTTCCACAGCCAAAAACATTCAGTACTTC; CDR3 protein: CASRVGRSTAKNIQYF
D gene: NA; V gene: TRBV6-6; clone size: NA; J gene: TRBJ2-7; CDR3 DNA: TGTGCCGGCAGTACAGAGACAGATCCTTTCCTCTCCTACGAGCAGTACTTC; CDR3 protein: CAGSTETDPFLSYEQYF
D gene: NA; V gene: TRBV28; clone size: few; J gene: TRBJ2-3; CDR3 DNA: TGTGCCAGCACTCCGGGACGGAGCACAGATACGCAGTATTTT; CDR3 protein: CASTPGRSTDTQYF
D gene: TRBD1; V gene: TRBV28; clone size: NA; J gene: TRBJ1-1; CDR3 DNA: TGTGCCAGCAGGGGACAGGGCCGGTCCACTGAAGCTTTCTTT; CDR3 protein: CASRGQGRSTEAFF